This T cell receptor beta chain was obtained from a study of molecular identifiers for immune sequencing clone quantification. Whole-study context: Five aliquots were made in replicates from the RNA of roughly 20,000 or 100,000 naive CD8 cells, and four were sequenced. Study-level points and caveats: Clone sizes that are highly expanded could be underestimated when identical TCR molecules share a barcode. Over 99% of effector molecules, yet under 1% of naive-cell molecules, were held by clones above 20 RNA copies.

In regard to this clonotype: Its target is not known.

CDR3 length equals 11 residues. The V end lost 2 bases, the J end lost 7 bases, and 7 bases lay between the germline ends. Germline V gene data show CDR1 as SQVTM and CDR2 as ANQGSEA. Using its own MiXCR run on the PCR reads, TCRdb lists one record per CDR3 protein. The data contain more than 450,000 distinct CDR3 sequences, roughly 25% of them singletons. The authors gated naive CD8 T cells as CD8+CD4-CCR7+CD45RA+ for sorting. The receptor was derived from a human donor in good health. Some libraries in this study had Jurkat cell RNA spiked in. The rearrangement links TRBV29-1 to TRBJ2-3, with D hard to call. The specimen was naive CD8+ T cells from blood, with Jurkat cell RNA spiked in. The subset was: FACS-sorted CD8+CD4-CCR7+CD45RA+ naive T cells. CDR3 in DNA: TGCAGCGTTGAATTCCAGAATACGCAGTATTTT. It codes for CSVEFQNTQYF.